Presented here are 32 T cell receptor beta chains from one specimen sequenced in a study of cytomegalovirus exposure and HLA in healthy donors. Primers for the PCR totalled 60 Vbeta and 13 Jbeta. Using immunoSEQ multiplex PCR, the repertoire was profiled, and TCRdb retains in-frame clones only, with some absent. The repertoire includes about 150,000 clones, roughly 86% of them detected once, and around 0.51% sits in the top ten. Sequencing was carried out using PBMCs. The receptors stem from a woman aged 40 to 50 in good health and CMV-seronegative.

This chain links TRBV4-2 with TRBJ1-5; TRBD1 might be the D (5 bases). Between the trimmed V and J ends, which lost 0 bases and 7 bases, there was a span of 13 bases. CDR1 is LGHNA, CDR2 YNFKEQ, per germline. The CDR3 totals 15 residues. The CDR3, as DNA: TGTGCCAGCAGCCAAGATAGGGGCCCCAACCAGCCCCAGCATTTT. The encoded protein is CASSQDRGPNQPQHF.

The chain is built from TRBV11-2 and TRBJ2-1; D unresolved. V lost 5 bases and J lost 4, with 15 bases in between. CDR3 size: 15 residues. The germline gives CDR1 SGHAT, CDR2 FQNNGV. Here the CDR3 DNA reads TGTGCCAGCAGCCTGTCAGTTGGCCCATACAATGAGCAGTTCTTC. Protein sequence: CASSLSVGPYNEQFF.

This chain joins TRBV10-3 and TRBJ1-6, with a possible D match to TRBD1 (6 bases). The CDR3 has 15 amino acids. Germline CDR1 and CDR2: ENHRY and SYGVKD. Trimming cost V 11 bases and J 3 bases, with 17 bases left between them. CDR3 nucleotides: TGTGCCGTGGCATGGGACACCAACTATAATTCACCCCTCCACTTT. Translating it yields CAVAWDTNYNSPLHF.

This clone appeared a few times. CDR3 bases: TGTGCCAGCTGCTGGACTAGCGGGAGGGCAACCCGCTACGAGCAGTACTTC. Its protein product is CASCWTSGRATRYEQYF. The chain carries TRBV28 and TRBJ2-7; TRBD2 matches at 15 bases. Germline CDR1 and CDR2: MDHEN and SYDVKM. Germline trimming cut 8 bases from V and 3 bases from J; bases unmatched to any gene: 11. This CDR3 has 17 amino acids.

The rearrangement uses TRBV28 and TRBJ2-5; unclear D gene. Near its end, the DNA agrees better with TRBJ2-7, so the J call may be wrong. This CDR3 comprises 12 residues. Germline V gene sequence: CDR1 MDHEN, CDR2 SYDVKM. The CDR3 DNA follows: TGTGCCAGCAGTTTCCGATCCTACGAGCAGTACTTC. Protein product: CASSFRSYEQYF.

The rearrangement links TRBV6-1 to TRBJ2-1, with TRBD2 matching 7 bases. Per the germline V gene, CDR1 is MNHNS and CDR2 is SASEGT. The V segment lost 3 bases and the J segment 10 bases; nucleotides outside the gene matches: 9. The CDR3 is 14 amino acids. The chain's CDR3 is CASSEAGDVGEQFF. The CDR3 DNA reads TGTGCCAGCAGTGAGGCGGGAGACGTTGGAGAGCAGTTCTTC.

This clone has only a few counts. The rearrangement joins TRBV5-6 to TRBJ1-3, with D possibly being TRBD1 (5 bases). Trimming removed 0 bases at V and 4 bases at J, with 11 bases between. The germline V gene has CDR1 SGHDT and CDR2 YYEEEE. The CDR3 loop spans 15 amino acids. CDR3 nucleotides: TGTGCCAGCAGCTTGGGGGTAGGGGTCGGAAACACCATATATTTT. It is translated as CASSLGVGVGNTIYF.

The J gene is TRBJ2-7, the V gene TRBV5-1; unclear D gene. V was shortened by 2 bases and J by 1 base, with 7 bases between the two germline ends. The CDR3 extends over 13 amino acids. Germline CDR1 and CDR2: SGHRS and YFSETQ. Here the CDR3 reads CASSLDTSYEQYF. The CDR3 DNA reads TGCGCCAGCAGCTTAGACACTTCCTACGAGCAGTACTTC.

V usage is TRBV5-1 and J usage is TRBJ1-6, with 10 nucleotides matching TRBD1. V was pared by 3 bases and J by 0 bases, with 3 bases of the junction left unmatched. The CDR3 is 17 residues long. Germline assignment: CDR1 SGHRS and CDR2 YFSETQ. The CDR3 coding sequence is TGCGCCAGCAGCTATGGACAGGGGGGCTCCTATAATTCACCCCTCCACTTT. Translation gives CASSYGQGGSYNSPLHF.

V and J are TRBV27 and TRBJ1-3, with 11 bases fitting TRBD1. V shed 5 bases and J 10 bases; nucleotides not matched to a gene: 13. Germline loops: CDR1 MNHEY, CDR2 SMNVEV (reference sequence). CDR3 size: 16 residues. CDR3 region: CASSPHRDRGSETIYF. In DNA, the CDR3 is TGTGCCAGCAGTCCGCACCGGGACAGGGGGAGTGAGACCATATATTTT.

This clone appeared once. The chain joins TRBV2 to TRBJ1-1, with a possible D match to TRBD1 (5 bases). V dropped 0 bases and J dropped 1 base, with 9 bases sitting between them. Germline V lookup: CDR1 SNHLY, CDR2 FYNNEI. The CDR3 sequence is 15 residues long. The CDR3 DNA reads TGTGCCAGCAGTGAAGCCTGGGGCTGGAACACTGAAGCTTTCTTT. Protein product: CASSEAWGWNTEAFF.

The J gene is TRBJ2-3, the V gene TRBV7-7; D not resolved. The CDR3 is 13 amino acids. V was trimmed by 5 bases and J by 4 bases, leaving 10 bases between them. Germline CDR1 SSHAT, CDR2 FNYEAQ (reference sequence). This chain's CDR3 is CASSTRLADTQYF. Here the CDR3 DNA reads TGTGCCAGCAGCACCAGACTTGCAGATACGCAGTATTTT. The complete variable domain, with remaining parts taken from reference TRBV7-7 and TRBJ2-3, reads GAGVSQSPRYKVTKRGQDVTLRCDPISSHATLYWYQQALGQGPEFLTYFNYEAQPDKSGLPSDRFSAERPEGSISTLTIQRTEQRDSAMYRCASSTRLADTQYFGPGTRLTVL.

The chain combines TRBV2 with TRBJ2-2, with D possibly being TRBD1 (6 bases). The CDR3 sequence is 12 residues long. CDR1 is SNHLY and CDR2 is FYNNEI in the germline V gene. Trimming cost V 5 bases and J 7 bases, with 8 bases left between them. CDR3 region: CASSLQGGELFF. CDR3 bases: TGTGCCAGCAGTTTACAGGGCGGGGAGCTGTTTTTT.

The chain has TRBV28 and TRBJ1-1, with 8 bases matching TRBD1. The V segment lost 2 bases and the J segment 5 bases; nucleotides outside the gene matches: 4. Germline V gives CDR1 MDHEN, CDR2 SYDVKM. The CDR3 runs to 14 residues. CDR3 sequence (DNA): TGTGCCAGCAGTTTAGGACAGGGAAGAACTGAAGCTTTCTTT. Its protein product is CASSLGQGRTEAFF.

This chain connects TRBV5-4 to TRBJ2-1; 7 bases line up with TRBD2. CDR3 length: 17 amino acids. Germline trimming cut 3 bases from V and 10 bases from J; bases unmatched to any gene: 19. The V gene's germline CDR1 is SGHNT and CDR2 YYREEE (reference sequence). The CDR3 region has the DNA TGTGCCAGCAGCTCCATGGGCGGCGGGAGTCAAACTGGGGAGCAGTTCTTC. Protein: CASSSMGGGSQTGEQFF.

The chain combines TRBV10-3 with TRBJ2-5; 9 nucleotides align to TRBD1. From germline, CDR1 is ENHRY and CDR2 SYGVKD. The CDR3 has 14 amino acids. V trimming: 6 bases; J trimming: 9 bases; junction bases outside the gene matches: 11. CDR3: CAISAGQGSMAQYF. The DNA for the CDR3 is TGTGCCATCAGCGCGGGACAGGGTAGCATGGCCCAGTACTTC.

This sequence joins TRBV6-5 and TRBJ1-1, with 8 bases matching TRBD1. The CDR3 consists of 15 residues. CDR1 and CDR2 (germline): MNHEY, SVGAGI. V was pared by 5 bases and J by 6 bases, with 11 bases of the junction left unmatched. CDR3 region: CASSKMQGAGAEAFF. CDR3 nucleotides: TGTGCCAGCAGTAAAATGCAGGGGGCTGGGGCTGAAGCTTTCTTT.

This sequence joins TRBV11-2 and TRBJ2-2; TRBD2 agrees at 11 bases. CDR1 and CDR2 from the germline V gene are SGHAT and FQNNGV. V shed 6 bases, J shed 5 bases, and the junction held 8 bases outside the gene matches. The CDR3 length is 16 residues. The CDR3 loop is CASRRLAGLRTGELFF. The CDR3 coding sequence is TGTGCCAGCAGGCGACTAGCGGGGTTGAGGACCGGGGAGCTGTTTTTT.

CDR3 in DNA: TGTGCCAGCAGCGACCGGGACAGGGTCAATGAAAAACTGTTTTTT. Its translation is CASSDRDRVNEKLFF. The chain combines TRBV7-9 with TRBJ1-4, with 9 nucleotides matching TRBD1. The CDR3 sequence is 15 residues long. The V gene end was trimmed by 5 bases and the J gene end by 5 bases; junction bases not matched to a gene: 6. Per the germline V gene, CDR1 is SEHNR and CDR2 is FQNEAQ (reference sequence).

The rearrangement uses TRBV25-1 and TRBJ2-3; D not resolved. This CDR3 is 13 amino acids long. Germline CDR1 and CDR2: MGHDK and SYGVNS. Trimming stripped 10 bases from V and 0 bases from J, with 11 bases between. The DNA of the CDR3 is TGTGCCACCCGGTACGGGAGCACAGATACGCAGTATTTT. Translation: CATRYGSTDTQYF.

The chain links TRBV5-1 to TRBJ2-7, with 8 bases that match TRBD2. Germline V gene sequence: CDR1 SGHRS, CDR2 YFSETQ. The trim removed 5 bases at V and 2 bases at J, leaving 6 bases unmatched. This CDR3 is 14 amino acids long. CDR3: CASRGSGSPYEQYF. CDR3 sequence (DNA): TGCGCCAGCAGGGGGAGCGGGAGCCCCTACGAGCAGTACTTC.

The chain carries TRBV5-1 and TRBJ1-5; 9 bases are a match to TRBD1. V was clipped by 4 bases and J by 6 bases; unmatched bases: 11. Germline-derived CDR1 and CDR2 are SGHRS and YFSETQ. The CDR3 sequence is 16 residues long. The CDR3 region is CASSPLPQGATQPQHF. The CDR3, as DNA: TGCGCCAGCAGCCCCCTTCCACAGGGGGCAACTCAGCCCCAGCATTTT.

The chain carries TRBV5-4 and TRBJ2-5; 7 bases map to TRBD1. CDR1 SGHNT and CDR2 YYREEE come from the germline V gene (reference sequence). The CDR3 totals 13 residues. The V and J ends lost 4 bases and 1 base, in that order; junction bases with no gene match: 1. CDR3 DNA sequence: TGTGCCAGCAGCCGGACAGGCCAAGAGACCCAGTACTTC. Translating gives CASSRTGQETQYF.

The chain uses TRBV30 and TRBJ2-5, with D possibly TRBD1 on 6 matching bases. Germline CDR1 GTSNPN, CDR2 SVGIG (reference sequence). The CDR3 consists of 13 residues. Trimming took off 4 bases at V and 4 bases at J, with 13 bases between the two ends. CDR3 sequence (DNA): TGTGCCTGGACAACAGGGTTGGGAGAGACCCAGTACTTC. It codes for CAWTTGLGETQYF.

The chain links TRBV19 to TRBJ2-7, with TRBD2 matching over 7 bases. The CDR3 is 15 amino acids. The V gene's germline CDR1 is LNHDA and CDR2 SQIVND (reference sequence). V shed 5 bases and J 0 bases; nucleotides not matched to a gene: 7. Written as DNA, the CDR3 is TGTGCCAGTAGTGGAAGCGGGATCCCCTCCTACGAGCAGTACTTC. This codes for CASSGSGIPSYEQYF. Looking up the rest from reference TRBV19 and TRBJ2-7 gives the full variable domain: DGGITQSPKYLFRKEGQNVTLSCEQNLNHDAMYWYRQDPGQGLRLIYYSQIVNDFQKGDIAEGYSVSREKKESFPLTVTSAQKNPTAFYLCASSGSGIPSYEQYFGPGTRLTVT.

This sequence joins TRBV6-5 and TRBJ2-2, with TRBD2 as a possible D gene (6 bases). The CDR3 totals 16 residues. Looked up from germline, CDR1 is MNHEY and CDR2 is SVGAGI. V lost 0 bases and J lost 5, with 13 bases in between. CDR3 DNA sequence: TGTGCCAGCAGTTACTCGAGGGTCGGGAGAACCGGGGAGCTGTTTTTT. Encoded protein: CASSYSRVGRTGELFF.

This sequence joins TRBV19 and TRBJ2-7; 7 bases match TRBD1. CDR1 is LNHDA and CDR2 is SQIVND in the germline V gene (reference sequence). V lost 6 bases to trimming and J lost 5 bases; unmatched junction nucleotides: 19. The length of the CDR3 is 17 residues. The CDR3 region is CASSTTRFRDSDHEQYF. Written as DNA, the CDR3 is TGTGCCAGTAGCACGACTCGATTCCGGGACAGTGACCACGAGCAGTACTTC. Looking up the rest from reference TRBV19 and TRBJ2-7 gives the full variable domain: DGGITQSPKYLFRKEGQNVTLSCEQNLNHDAMYWYRQDPGQGLRLIYYSQIVNDFQKGDIAEGYSVSREKKESFPLTVTSAQKNPTAFYLCASSTTRFRDSDHEQYFGPGTRLTVT.

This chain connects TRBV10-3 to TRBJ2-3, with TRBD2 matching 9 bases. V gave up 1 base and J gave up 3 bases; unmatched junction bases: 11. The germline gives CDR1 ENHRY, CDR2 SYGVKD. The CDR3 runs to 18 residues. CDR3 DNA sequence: TGTGCCATCAGTGAGTTCAGCGGGGGGACTAGTCGGACAGATACGCAGTATTTT. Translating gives CAISEFSGGTSRTDTQYF.

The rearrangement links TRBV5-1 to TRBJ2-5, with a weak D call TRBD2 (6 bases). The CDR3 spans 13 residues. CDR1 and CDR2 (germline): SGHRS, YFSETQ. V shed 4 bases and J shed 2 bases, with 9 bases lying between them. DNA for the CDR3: TGCGCCAGCAGCCCGGAGGGACAAGAGACCCAGTACTTC. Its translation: CASSPEGQETQYF.

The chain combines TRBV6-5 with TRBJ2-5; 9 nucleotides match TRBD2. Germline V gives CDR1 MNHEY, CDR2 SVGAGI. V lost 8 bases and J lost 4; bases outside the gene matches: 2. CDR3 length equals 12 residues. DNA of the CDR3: TGTGCCAGCCGGGGACTAGCAGAGACCCAGTACTTC. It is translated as CASRGLAETQYF.

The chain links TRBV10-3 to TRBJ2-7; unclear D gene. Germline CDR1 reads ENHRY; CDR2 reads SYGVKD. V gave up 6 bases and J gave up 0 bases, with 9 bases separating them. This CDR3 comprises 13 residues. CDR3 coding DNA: TGTGCCATCAGGTACGCCGGCTCCTACGAGCAGTACTTC. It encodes CAIRYAGSYEQYF.

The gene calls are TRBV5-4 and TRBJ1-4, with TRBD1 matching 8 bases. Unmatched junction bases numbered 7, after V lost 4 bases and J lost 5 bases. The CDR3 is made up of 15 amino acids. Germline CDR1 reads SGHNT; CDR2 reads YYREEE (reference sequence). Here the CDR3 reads CASSPRTGSNEKLFF. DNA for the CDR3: TGTGCCAGCAGCCCGCGGACAGGGTCGAATGAAAAACTGTTTTTT.